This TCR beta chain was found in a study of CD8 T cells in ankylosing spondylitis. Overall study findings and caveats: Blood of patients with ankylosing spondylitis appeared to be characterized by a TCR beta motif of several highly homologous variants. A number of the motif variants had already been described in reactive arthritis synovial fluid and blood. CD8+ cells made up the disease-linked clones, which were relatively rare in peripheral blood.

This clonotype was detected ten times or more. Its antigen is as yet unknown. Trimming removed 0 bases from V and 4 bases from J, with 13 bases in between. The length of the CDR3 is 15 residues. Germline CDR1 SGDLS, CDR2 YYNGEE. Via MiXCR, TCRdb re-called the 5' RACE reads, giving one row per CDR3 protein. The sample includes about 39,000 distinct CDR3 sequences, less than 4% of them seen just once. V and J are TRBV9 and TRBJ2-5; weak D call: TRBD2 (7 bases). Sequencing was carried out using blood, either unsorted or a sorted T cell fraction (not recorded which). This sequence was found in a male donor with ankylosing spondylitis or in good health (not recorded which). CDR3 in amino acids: CASSVEAGARETQYF. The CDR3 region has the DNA TGTGCCAGCAGCGTAGAGGCGGGGGCGAGAGAGACCCAGTACTTC. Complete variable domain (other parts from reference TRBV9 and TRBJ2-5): DSGVTQTPKHLITATGQRVTLRCSPRSGDLSVYWYQQSLDQGLQFLIQYYNGEERAKGNILERFSAQQFPDLHSELNLSSLELGDSALYFCASSVEAGARETQYFGPGTRLLVL.